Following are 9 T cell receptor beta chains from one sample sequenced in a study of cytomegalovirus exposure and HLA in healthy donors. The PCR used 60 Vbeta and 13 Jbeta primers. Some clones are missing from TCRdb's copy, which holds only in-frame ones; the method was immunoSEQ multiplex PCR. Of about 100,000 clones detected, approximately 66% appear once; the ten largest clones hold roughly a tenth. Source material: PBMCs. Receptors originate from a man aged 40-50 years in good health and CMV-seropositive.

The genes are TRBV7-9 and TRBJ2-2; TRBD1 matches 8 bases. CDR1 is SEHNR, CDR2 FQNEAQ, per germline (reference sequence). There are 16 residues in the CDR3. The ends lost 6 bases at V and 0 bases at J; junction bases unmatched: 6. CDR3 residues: CASRQDRATNTGELFF. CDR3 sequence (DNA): TGTGCCAGCAGACAGGACAGGGCGACGAACACCGGGGAGCTGTTTTTT.

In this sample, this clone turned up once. The CDR3 reads CASSFGDPVIEAFF. CDR3 DNA sequence: TGTGCCAGCAGCTTCGGGGATCCAGTCATCGAAGCTTTCTTT. V is TRBV5-6 and J is TRBJ1-1; no clear D. V dropped 2 bases and J dropped 8 bases, with 16 bases sitting between them. CDR3 size: 14 residues. In germline, CDR1 is SGHDT, CDR2 YYEEEE.

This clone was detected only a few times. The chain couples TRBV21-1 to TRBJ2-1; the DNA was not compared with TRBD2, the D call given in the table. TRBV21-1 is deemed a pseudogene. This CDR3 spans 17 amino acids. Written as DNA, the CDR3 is TGTGCCAGCAGCAAACTAGAGAGGCTAGCGGATTACAATGAGCAGTTCTTC. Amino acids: CASSKLERLADYNEQFF.

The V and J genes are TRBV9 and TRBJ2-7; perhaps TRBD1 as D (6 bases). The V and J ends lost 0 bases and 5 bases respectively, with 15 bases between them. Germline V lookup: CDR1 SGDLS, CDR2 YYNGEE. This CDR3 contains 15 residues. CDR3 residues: CASSVAGQTIDEQYF. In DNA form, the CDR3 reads TGTGCCAGCAGCGTAGCTGGACAGACGATCGACGAGCAGTACTTC.

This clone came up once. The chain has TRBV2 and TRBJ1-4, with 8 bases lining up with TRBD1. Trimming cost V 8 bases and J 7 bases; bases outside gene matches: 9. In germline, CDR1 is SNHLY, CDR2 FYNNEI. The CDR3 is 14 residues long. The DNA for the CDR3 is TGTGCCAGCCTAAGACAGGGGCTTGGTGAAAAACTGTTTTTT. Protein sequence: CASLRQGLGEKLFF.

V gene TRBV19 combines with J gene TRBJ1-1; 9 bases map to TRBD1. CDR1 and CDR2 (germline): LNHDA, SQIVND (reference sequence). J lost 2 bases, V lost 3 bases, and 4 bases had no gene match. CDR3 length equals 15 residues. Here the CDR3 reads CASSMRTGENTEAFF. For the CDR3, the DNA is TGTGCCAGTAGTATGAGGACAGGGGAAAACACTGAAGCTTTCTTT.

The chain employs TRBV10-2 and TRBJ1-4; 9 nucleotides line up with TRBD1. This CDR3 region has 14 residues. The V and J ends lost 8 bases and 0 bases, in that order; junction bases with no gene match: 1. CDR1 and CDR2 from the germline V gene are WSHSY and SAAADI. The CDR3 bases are TGCGCCAGCCGGGACAGGGCAACTAATGAAAAACTGTTTTTT. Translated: CASRDRATNEKLFF.

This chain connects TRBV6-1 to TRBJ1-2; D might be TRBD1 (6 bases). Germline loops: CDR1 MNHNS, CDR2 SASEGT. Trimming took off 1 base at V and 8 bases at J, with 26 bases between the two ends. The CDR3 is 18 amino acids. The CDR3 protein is CASSEDRGGGMGAKGYTF. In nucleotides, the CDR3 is TGTGCCAGCAGTGAAGACCGGGGCGGGGGGATGGGGGCTAAAGGCTACACCTTC.

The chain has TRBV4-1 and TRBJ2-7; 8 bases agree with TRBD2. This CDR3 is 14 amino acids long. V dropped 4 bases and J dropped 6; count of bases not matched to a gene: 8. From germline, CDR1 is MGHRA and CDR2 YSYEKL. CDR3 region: CASSPPGLETEQYF. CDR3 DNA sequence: TGCGCCAGCAGCCCTCCGGGACTAGAAACCGAGCAGTACTTC.